This TCR beta chain was recorded in a study of cytomegalovirus exposure and HLA in healthy donors. About the study: Earlier sequencing of approximately 180 million T cells yielded 95 million to 120 million unique TCR beta sequences.

This clone was seen only a few times. Germline assignment: CDR1 SQVTM and CDR2 ANQGSEA. The ends were cut back, 0 bases at V and 9 bases at J, with 9 bases in the middle. The CDR3 loop spans 12 amino acids. Sampled while nominally healthy, donors likely had unrecorded immune exposures. The PCR was carried out with 60 Vbeta primers and 13 Jbeta primers. Clones were read by immunoSEQ multiplex PCR, and TCRdb kept only the in-frame ones, dropping some. The sample comprises about 98,000 clones, 60% to 85% of which are singletons, and about a sixth rests with the top ten. The gene calls are TRBV29-1 and TRBJ2-4; unclear D gene. What was sequenced was PBMCs. The TCR was taken from a man aged 55 to 70 in good health and CMV-seropositive. In DNA, the CDR3 is TGCAGCGTTGAAGATGCCCTAGGCATTCAGTACTTC. Residues: CSVEDALGIQYF. The full variable domain, with the rest looked up from reference TRBV29-1 and TRBJ2-4, is SAVISQKPSRDICQRGTSLTIQCQVDSQVTMMFWYRQQPGQSLTLIATANQGSEATYESGFVIDKFPISRPNLTFSTLTVSNMSPEDSSIYLCSVEDALGIQYFGAGTRLSVL.